Many counts were recorded for the clone carrying this T cell receptor beta chain. Its antigen remains unidentified. The entry originates in a study of regulatory T cells in long-lasting Graves disease. Findings of the study overall: Persistent disease preferred TRBV28, TRBJ1-2 and TRBJ2-5. Accuracy may have been reduced by the small sample size. Compared with new cases, persistent Graves' patients showed reduced TCR diversity.

Indicated time point: newly diagnosed GD, antithyroid drugs for less than 3 months. From PBMCs, RNA was extracted and then used to make the TCR library. Each patient gave approximately 9.2 milliliters of EDTA-anticoagulated peripheral blood. The CDR3 spans 15 residues. Germline loops: CDR1 SGHAT, CDR2 FQNNGV. V was shortened by 6 bases and J by 3 bases, with 18 bases between the two germline ends. iRepertoire HTBI primers and Arm-PCR of CDR3 regions built TCR beta libraries. One entry per CDR3 protein results from TCRdb running MiXCR on the multiplex PCR reads. The sample lists roughly 420,000 distinct CDR3 sequences, 15% to 18% occurring once.

Source: peripheral blood mononuclear cells (PBMCs), taken at new diagnosis, from a patient treated with antithyroid drugs. This clonotype originated in a female donor with Graves disease. The chain recombines TRBV11-2 with TRBJ2-7; D possibly corresponds to TRBD1 (7 bases). The CDR3 coding sequence is TGTGCCAGCAGTTCCCAGGGGGGTGTCGGCTACGAGCAGTACTTC. As protein: CASSSQGGVGYEQYF. The variable domain in full, with the rest retrieved from reference TRBV11-2 and TRBJ2-7, is EAGVAQSPRYKIIEKRQSVAFWCNPISGHATLYWYQQILGQGPKLLIQFQNNGVVDDSQLPKDRFSAERLKGVDSTLKIQPAKLEDSAVYLCASSSQGGVGYEQYFGPGTRLTVT.